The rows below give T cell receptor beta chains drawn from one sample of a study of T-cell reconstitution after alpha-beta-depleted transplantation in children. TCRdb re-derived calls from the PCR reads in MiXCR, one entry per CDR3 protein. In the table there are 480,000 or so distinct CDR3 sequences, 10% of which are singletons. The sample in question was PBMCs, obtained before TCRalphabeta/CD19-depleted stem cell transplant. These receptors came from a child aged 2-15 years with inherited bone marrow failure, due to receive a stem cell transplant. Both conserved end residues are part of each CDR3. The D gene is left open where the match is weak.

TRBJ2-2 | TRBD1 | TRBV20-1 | CSVKRQGRGELFF
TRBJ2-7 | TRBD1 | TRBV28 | CASSFPGTGYYEQYF
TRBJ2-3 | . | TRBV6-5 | CASSYRPLATSTDTQYF
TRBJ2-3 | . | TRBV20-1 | CSAREAIGTQYF
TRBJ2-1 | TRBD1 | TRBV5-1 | CASSLSQGENEQFF
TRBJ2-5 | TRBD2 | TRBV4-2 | CASSHPTSGTQETQYF
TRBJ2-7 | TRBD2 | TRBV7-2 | CASSPHTSGSTGEQYF
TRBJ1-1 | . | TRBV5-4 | CASRAAQENTEAFF
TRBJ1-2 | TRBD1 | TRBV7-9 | CASSLGRDRGFFPHYGYTF
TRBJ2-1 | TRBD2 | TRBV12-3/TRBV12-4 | CASNMGGRGPYNEQFF
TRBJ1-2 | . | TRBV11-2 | CASSLVYSVGGYTF
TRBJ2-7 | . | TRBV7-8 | CASSLAWVNYEQYF
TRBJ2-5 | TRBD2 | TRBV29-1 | CSVDDPSGRAFETQYF
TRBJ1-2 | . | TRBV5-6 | CASSLAEVGYTF
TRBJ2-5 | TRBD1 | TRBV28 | CASRVRGQETQYF
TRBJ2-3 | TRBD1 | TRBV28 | CASSPGPDREWADTQYF
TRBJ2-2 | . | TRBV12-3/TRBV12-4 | CASSFDHLRGNTGELFF
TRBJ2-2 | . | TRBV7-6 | CASSLDGGAGTGELFF
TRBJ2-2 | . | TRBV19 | CASSIAGELFF
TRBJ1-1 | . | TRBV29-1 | CSIQGQANTEAFF
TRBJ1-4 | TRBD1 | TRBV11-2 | CASSLDGTGGRPGEKLFF
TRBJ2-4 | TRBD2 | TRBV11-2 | CASSLDLPSGRAESKNIQYF
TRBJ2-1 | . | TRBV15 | CATSRVGTQQFF
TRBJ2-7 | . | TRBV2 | CASSEAGVYEQYF
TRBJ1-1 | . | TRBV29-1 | CSVEDLSGRGTEAFF
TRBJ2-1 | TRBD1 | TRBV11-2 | CASSSMGQGVLGSYNEQFF
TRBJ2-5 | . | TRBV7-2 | CASSLEVQGGETQYF
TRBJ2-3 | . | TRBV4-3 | CASSQDSPDTQYF
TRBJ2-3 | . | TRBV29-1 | CSVETGTDTQYF
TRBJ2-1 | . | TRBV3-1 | CASSPLQVDNEQFF
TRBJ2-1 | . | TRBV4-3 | CASSETVAEGYNEQFF
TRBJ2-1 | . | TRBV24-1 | CATSRVGSDNEQFF
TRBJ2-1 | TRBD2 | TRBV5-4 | CASGMGGARGRSGDEQFF
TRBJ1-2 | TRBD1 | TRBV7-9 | CASRQGDRAYGYTF
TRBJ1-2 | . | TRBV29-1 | CSVEDRLGANYGYTF
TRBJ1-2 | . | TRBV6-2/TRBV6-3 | CASSTRDKKGGYTF
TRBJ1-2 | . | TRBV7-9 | CASSLKDGTAQF
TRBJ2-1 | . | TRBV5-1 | CASREGGYNEQFF
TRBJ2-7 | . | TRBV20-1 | CSARDGTTYEQYF
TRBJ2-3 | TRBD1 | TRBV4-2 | CASSQEATGGGTDTQYF
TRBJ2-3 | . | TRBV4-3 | CASSQVTGTYTDTQYF
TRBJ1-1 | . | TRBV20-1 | CSAPTRLEAFF
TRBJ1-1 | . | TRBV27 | CASSLTWGLNTEAFF
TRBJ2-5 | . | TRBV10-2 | CASSGITVETQYF
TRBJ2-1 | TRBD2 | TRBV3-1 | CASSGRARGHNEQFF
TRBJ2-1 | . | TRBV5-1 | CASSLTSTKYNEQFF
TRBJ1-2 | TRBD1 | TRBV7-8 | CASSPGTGGGYGYTF
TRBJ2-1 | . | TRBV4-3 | CASSQDDRGGNEQFF
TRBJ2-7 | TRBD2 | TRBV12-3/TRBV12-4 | CASSSISGGSWEQYF
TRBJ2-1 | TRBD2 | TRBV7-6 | CASSLALAMNNEQFF
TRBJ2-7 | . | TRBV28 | CASNTGYEQYF
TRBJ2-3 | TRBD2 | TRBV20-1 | CSARSSSGDFTDTQYF
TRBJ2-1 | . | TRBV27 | CASREGAGYNEQFF
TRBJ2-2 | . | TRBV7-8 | CASSLRDENTGELFF
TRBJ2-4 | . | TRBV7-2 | CASSLAPGEAKNIQYF